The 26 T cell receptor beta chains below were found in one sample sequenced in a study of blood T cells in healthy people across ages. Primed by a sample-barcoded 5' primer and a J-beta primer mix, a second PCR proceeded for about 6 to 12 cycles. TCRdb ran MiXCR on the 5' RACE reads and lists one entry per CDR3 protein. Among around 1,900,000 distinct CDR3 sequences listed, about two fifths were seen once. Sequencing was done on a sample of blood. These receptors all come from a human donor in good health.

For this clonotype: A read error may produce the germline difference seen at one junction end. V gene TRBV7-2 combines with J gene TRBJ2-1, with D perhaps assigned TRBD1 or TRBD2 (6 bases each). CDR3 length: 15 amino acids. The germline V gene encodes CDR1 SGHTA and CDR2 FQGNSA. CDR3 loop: CVSSLGRTVGNEQFF. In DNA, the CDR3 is TGTGTCAGCAGCTTAGGGAGGACAGTTGGTAATGAGCAGTTCTTC.

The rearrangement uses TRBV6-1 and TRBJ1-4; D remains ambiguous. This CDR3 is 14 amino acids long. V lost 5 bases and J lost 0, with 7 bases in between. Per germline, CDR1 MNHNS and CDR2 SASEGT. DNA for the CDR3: TGTGCCAGCAGTATACACTCAACTAATGAAAAACTGTTTTTT. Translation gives CASSIHSTNEKLFF.

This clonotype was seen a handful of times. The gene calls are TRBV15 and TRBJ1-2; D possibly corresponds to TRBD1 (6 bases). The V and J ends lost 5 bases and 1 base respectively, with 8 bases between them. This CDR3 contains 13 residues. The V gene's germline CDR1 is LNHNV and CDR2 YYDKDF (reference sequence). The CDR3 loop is CATSGGFNYGYTF. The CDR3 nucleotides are TGTGCCACCAGCGGGGGCTTTAACTATGGCTACACCTTC.

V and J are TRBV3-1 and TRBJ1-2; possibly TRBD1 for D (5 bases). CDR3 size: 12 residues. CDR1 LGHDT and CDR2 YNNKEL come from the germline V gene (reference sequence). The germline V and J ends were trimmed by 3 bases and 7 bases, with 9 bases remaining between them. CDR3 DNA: TGTGCCAGCAGCCAGTCCGGGACTGGCTACACCTTC. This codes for CASSQSGTGYTF.

The chain's CDR3 is CASSWRQAGANTGELFF. As DNA, the CDR3 is TGTGCCAGCAGCTGGCGACAAGCAGGGGCGAACACCGGGGAGCTGTTTTTT. The V call is TRBV7-2, the J call TRBJ2-2; D might be TRBD1 (6 bases). Looked up from germline, CDR1 is SGHTA and CDR2 is FQGNSA. V was cut by 4 bases and J by 0 bases, with 15 bases left in between. This CDR3 has 17 amino acids. The entire variable domain, with the rest obtained from reference TRBV7-2 and TRBJ2-2, is as follows: GAGVSQSPSNKVTEKGKDVELRCDPISGHTALYWYRQSLGQGLEFLIYFQGNSAPDKSGLPSDRFSAERTGGSVSTLTIQRTQQEDSAVYLCASSWRQAGANTGELFFGEGSRLTVL.

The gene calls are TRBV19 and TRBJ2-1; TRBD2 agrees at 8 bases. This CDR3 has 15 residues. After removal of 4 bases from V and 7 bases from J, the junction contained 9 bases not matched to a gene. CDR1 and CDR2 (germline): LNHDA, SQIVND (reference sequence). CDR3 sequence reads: CASSTHSGAGNEQFF. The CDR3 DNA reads TGTGCCAGTAGTACCCATAGCGGGGCTGGGAATGAGCAGTTCTTC.

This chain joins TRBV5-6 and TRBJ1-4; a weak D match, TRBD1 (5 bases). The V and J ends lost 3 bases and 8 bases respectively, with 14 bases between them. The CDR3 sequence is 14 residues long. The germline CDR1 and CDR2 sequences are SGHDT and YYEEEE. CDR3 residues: CASSWGREGEKLFF. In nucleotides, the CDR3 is TGTGCCAGCAGCTGGGGCAGGGAAGGGGAAAAACTGTTTTTT.

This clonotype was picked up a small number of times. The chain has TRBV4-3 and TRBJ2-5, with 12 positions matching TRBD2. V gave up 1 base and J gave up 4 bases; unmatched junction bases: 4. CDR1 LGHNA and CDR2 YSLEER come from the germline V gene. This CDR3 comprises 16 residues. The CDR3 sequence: CASSQGLAGEGETQYF. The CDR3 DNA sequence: TGCGCCAGCAGCCAAGGACTAGCGGGGGAGGGAGAGACCCAGTACTTC.

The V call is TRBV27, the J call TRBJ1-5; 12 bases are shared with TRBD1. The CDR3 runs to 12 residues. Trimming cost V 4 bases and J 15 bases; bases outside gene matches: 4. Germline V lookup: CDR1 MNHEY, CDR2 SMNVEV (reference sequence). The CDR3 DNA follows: TGTGCCAGCAGTTCGGGGACAGGGGGCCTGCATTTT. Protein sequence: CASSSGTGGLHF.

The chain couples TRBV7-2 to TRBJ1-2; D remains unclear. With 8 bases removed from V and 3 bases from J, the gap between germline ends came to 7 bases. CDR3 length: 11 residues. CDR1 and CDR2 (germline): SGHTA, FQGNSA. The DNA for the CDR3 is TGTGCCAGCCGAAATGACTATGGCTACACCTTC. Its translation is CASRNDYGYTF.

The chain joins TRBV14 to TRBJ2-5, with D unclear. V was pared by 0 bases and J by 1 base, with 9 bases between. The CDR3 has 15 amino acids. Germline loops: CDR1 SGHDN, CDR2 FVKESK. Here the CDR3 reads CASSQDNWGQETQYF. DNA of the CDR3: TGTGCCAGCAGCCAAGATAATTGGGGCCAAGAGACCCAGTACTTC.

The CDR3 DNA reads TGCAGTGCTAGGGCGCTAGCGGGGGGGGCCCACAGTGAGCAGTTCTTC. This codes for CSARALAGGAHSEQFF. The chain is built from TRBV20-1 and TRBJ2-1; 12 nucleotides line up with TRBD2. The V gene end was trimmed by 3 bases and the J gene end by 9 bases; junction bases not matched to a gene: 12. Germline V CDR1 and CDR2: DFQATT, SNEGSKA (reference sequence). This CDR3 is 16 amino acids long.

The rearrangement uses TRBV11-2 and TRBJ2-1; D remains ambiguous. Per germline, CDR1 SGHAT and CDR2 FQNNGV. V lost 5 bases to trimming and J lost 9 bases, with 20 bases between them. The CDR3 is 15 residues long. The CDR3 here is CASSAVVVGLVEQFF. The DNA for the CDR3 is TGTGCCAGCAGCGCCGTTGTTGTGGGGTTGGTTGAGCAGTTCTTC.

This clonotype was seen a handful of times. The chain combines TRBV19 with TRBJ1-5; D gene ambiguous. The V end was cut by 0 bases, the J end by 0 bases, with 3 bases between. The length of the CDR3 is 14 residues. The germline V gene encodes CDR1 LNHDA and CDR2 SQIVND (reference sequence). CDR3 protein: CASSIDSSNQPQHF. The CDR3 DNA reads TGTGCCAGTAGTATAGACAGTAGCAATCAGCCCCAGCATTTT.

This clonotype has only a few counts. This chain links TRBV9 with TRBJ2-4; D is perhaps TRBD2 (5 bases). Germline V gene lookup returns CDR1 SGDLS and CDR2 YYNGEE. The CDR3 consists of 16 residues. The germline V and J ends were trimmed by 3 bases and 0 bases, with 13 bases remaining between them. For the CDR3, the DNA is TGTGCCAGCAGCGCGGACTCACATCTAGCCAAAAACATTCAGTACTTC. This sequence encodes CASSADSHLAKNIQYF.

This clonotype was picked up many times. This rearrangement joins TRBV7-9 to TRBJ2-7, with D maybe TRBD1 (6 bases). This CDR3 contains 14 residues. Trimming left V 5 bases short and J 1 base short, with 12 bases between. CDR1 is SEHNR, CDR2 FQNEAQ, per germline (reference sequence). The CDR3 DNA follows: TGTGCCAGCAGCCCACAGGGCCCATCCTACGAGCAGTACTTC. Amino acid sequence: CASSPQGPSYEQYF.

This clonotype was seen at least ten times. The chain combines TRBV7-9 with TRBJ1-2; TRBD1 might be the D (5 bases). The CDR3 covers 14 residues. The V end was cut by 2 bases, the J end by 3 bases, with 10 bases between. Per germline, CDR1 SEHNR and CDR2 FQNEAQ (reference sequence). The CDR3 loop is CASSLRQGDYGYTF. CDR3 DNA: TGTGCCAGCAGCTTACGCCAGGGAGACTATGGCTACACCTTC.

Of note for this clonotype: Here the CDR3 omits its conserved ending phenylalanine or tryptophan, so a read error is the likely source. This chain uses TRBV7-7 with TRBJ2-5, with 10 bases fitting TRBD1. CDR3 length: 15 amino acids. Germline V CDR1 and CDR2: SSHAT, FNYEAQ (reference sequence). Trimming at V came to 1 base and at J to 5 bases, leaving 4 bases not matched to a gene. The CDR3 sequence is CASSLGQGARETQYC. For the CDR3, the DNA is TGTGCCAGCAGCTTAGGACAGGGGGCAAGGGAGACCCAGTACTGC.

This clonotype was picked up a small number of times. In nucleotides, the CDR3 is TGTGCCAGCAGTGAAATCCAGGAGGGAATACTAGATACGCAGTATTTT. Amino acids: CASSEIQEGILDTQYF. The rearrangement joins TRBV6-1 to TRBJ2-3; possible D gene TRBD2, 6 bases. Germline CDR1 and CDR2: MNHNS and SASEGT. Trimming stripped 2 bases from V and 5 bases from J, with 17 bases between. CDR3 length: 16 residues.

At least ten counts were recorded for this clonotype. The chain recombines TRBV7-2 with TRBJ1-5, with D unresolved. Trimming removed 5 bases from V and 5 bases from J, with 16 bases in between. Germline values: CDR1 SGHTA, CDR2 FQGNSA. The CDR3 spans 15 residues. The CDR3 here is CASSPRMGIDQPQHF. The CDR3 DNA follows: TGTGCCAGCAGCCCTAGGATGGGAATCGATCAGCCCCAGCATTTT.

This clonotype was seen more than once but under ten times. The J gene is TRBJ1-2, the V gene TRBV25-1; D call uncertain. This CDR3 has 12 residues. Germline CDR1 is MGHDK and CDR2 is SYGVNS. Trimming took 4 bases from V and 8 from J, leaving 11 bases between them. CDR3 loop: CASSVAGWGYTF. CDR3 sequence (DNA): TGTGCCAGCAGTGTCGCAGGTTGGGGCTACACCTTC.

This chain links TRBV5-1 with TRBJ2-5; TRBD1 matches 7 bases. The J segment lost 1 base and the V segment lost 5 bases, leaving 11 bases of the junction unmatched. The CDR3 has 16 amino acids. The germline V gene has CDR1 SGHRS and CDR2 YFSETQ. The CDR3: CASSRTGQVVQETQYF. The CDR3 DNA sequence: TGCGCCAGCAGTCGGACCGGACAGGTAGTCCAAGAGACCCAGTACTTC. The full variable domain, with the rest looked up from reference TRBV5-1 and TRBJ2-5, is KAGVTQTPRYLIKTRGQQVTLSCSPISGHRSVSWYQQTPGQGLQFLFEYFSETQRNKGNFPGRFSGRQFSNSRSEMNVSTLELGDSALYLCASSRTGQVVQETQYFGPGTRLLVL.

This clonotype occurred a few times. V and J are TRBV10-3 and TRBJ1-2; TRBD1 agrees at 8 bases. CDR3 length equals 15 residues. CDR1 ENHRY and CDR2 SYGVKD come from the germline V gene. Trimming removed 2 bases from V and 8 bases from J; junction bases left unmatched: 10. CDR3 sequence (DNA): TGTGCCATCAGTGAGGGGACAGGAGCGAGTTCAGGCTACACCTTC. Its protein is CAISEGTGASSGYTF.

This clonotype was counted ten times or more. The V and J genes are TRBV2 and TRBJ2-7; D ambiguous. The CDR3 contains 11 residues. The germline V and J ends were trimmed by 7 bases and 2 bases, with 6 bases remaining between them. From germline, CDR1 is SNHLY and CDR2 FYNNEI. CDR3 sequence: CASTTAYEQYF. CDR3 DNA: TGTGCCAGCACCACAGCCTACGAGCAGTACTTC.

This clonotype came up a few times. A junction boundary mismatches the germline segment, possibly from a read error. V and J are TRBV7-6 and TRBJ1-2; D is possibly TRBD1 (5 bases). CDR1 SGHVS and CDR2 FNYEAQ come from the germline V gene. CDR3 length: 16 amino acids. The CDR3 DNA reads TGTGCCGGCAGCTTGGGGACGGTATCGAAACACTATGGCTACACCTTC. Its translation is CAGSLGTVSKHYGYTF.

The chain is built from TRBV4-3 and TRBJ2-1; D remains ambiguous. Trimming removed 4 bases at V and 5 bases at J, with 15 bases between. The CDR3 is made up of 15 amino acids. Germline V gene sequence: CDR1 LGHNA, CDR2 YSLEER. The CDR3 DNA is TGCGCCAGCAGCCTAGACACCGATCCTCACAATGAGCAGTTCTTC. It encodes CASSLDTDPHNEQFF.